These 10 T cell receptor beta chains were sequenced from one sample in a study of graft-versus-host responses after intestinal transplantation. Graft tissue was processed to release intraepithelial and lamina propria lymphocytes. Method: immunoSEQ multiplex PCR; TCRdb's copy keeps in-frame clones and lacks some. Here the sample spans 1,500 to 2,000 clones, 85% being singletons. Sequenced material: ileum tissue, taken more than 55 days after intestinal transplant. The origin of the receptors is a human patient who received an intestinal transplant, so some T cells may come from the graft donor.

V usage is TRBV28 and J usage is TRBJ1-5; 10 nucleotides line up with TRBD1. This CDR3 contains 15 residues. V was clipped by 8 bases and J by 6 bases; unmatched bases: 10. Germline V gene lookup returns CDR1 MDHEN and CDR2 SYDVKM. The CDR3 loop reads CASVDDRGLGQPQHF. The DNA of the CDR3 is TGTGCCAGCGTCGACGACAGGGGGCTAGGTCAGCCCCAGCATTTT.

This clone was picked up one time. The rearrangement links TRBV5-1 to TRBJ1-2; 9 bases are a match to TRBD1. Trimming removed 3 bases from V and 4 bases from J; junction bases left unmatched: 7. The CDR3 extends over 15 amino acids. Germline CDR1 SGHRS, CDR2 YFSETQ. The CDR3 nucleotides read TGCGCCAGCAGCTCACAGGGGGCCTCCGGCTATGGCTACACCTTC. Amino acids: CASSSQGASGYGYTF.

The chain uses TRBV11-2 and TRBJ1-2, with TRBD1 matching over 10 bases. The CDR3 runs to 15 residues. Per germline, CDR1 SGHAT and CDR2 FQNNGV. The V and J ends lost 1 base and 5 bases, in that order; junction bases with no gene match: 4. The CDR3 DNA follows: TGTGCCAGCAGCTTAGGGACAGGGGGTATATATGGCTACACCTTC. This translates into CASSLGTGGIYGYTF.

The chain employs TRBV28 and TRBJ1-3; 11 nucleotides match TRBD1. CDR1 and CDR2 (germline): MDHEN, SYDVKM. The CDR3 runs 18 residues. V gave up 6 bases and J gave up 4 bases; unmatched junction bases: 14. The CDR3 bases are TGTGCCAGCAGCAAGCGGACAGGGGGCATCGTGCGAGGAAACACCATATATTTT. Its protein product is CASSKRTGGIVRGNTIYF. Supplemented by reference TRBV28 and TRBJ1-3, the full variable domain reads DVKVTQSSRYLVKRTGEKVFLECVQDMDHENMFWYRQDPGLGLRLIYFSYDVKMKEKGDIPEGYSVSREKKERFSLILESASTNQTSMYLCASSKRTGGIVRGNTIYFGEGSWLTVV.

The genes are TRBV7-8 and TRBJ1-6; D not resolved. The CDR3 is made up of 15 amino acids. Trimming removed 3 bases at V and 9 bases at J, with 15 bases between. The germline gives CDR1 SGHVS, CDR2 FQNEAQ. CDR3 sequence (DNA): TGTGCCAGCAGCTTGAGGCTTTCTACCGGTTCACCCCTCCACTTT. Amino acid sequence: CASSLRLSTGSPLHF.

The genes are TRBV28 and TRBJ1-2; D is uncertain. Trimming shortened V by 2 bases and J by 4 bases, and 11 bases separated the two germline ends. Germline-derived CDR1 and CDR2 are MDHEN and SYDVKM. This CDR3 is built from 14 residues. CDR3 sequence reads: CASSLPKEVYGYTF. The CDR3, as DNA: TGTGCCAGCAGTTTACCCAAAGAGGTCTATGGCTACACCTTC.

The rearrangement joins TRBV5-1 to TRBJ1-2, with 7 bases lining up with TRBD1. The length of the CDR3 is 14 residues. Germline V lookup: CDR1 SGHRS, CDR2 YFSETQ. V shed 2 bases, J shed 6 bases, and the junction held 7 bases outside the gene matches. The CDR3, as DNA: TGCGCCAGCAGCTTTGACAGGGTACCGGATGGCTACACCTTC. Translated: CASSFDRVPDGYTF.

This chain links TRBV18 with TRBJ2-7, with D perhaps matching TRBD2 (7 bases). Trimming took off 3 bases at V and 3 bases at J, with 33 bases between the two ends. CDR3 length: 21 amino acids. Germline CDR1 reads KGHSH; CDR2 reads LQKENI. The CDR3, as DNA: TGTGCCAGCTCACCCCCTCCGGGGGGCCCCTCCTCGGGCAAAGGTGTCTACGAGCAGTACTTC. This gives the protein CASSPPPGGPSSGKGVYEQYF. The whole variable domain, filled in from reference TRBV18 and TRBJ2-7, reads NAGVMQNPRHLVRRRGQEARLRCSPMKGHSHVYWYRQLPEEGLKFMVYLQKENIIDESGMPKERFSAEFPKEGPSILRIQQVVRGDSAAYFCASSPPPGGPSSGKGVYEQYFGPGTRLTVT.

This rearrangement joins TRBV28 to TRBJ2-3; the match to TRBD1 covers 7 bases. The CDR3 extends over 16 amino acids. Trimming removed 4 bases from V and 1 base from J; junction bases left unmatched: 8. CDR1 and CDR2 from the germline V gene are MDHEN and SYDVKM. The CDR3 nucleotides read TGTGCCAGCAGTTATTCAAGGGGGCGCGGCACAGATACGCAGTATTTT. Its translation is CASSYSRGRGTDTQYF.

The gene calls are TRBV6-6 and TRBJ2-5; D unclear. The CDR3 sequence is 14 residues long. V was cut by 0 bases and J by 1 base, with 6 bases left in between. The germline CDR1 and CDR2 sequences are MNHNY and SVGAGI (reference sequence). CDR3 bases: TGTGCCAGCAGTTACTCGGGGTCCCAAGAGACCCAGTACTTC. Amino acid sequence: CASSYSGSQETQYF.